These 2 T cell receptor beta chains share one sample of origin, sequenced in a study of molecular identifiers for immune sequencing clone quantification. MiXCR, run by TCRdb on the PCR reads, gives a single entry per CDR3 protein. Found here are more than 250,000 distinct CDR3 sequences, about a fifth of them singletons; the top ten hold 0.75% to 0.85%. Material for sequencing was naive CD8+ T cells from blood, with Jurkat cell RNA spiked in. As for subset: FACS-sorted CD8+CD4-CCR7+CD45RA+ naive T cells. Receptors were obtained from a human donor in good health. Some libraries in this study had Jurkat cell RNA spiked in.

This clonotype was detected many times. The DNA of the CDR3 is TGTGCCACCAGCAGAGGGTTTGGTCAGCCCCAGCATTTT. Amino acids: CATSRGFGQPQHF. The V call is TRBV15, the J call TRBJ1-5; no reliable D call. The germline V gene has CDR1 LNHNV and CDR2 YYDKDF (reference sequence). V was trimmed by 1 base and J by 6 bases, leaving 7 bases between them. This CDR3 region has 13 residues. Variable domain in full (rest from reference TRBV15 and TRBJ1-5): DAMVIQNPRYQVTQFGKPVTLSCSQTLNHNVMYWYQQKSSQAPKLLFHYYDKDFNNEADTPDNFQSRRPNTSFCFLDIRSPGLGDTAMYLCATSRGFGQPQHFGDGTRLSIL.

This clonotype was counted many times. The chain joins TRBV6-5 to TRBJ1-1, with 8 bases identical to TRBD1. Trimming took 5 bases from V and 1 from J; bases not matched to a gene: 6. Germline V gives CDR1 MNHEY, CDR2 SVGAGI. The CDR3 runs to 15 residues. In nucleotides, the CDR3 is TGTGCCAGCAGTGAGCGGACAGGGCCGAACACTGAAGCTTTCTTT. Protein sequence: CASSERTGPNTEAFF.